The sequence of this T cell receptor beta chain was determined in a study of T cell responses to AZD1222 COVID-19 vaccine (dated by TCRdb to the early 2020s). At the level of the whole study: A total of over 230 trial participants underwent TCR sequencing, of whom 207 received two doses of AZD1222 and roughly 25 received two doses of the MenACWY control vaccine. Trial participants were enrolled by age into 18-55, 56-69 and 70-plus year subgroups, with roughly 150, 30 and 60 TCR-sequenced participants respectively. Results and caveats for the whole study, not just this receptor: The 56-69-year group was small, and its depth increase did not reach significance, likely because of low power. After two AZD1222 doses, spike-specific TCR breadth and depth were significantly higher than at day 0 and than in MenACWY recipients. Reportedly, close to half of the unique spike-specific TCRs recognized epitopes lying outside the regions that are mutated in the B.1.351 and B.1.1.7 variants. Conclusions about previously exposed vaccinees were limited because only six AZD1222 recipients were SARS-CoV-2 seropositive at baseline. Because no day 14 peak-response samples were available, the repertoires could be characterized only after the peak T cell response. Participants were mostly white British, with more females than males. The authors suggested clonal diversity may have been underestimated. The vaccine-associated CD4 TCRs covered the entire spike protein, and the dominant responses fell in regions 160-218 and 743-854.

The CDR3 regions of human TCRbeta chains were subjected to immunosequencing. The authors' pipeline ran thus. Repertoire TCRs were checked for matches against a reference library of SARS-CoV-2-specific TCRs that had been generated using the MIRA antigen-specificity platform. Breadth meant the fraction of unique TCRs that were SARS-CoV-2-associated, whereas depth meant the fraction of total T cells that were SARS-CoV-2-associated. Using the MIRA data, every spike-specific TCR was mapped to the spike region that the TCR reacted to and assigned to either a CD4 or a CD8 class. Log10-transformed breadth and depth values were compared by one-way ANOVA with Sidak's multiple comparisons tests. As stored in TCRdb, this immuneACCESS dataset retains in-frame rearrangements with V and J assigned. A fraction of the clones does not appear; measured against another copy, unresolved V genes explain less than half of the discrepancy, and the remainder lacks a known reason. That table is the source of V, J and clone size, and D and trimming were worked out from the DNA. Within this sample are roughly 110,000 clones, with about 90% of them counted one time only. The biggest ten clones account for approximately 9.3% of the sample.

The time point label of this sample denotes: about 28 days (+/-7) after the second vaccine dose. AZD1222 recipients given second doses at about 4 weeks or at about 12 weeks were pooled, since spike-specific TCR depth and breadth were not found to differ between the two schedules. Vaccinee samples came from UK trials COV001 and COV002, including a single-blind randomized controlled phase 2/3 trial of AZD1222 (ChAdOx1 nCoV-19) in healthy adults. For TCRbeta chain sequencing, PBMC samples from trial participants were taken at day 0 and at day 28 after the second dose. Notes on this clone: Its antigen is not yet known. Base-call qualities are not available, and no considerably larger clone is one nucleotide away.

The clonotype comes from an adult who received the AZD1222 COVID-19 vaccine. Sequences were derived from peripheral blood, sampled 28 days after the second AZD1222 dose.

The DNA reads TGTGCCAGCAGCTTAGTCGGGGCCGGCTACGAGCAGTACTTC. It codes for CASSLVGAGYEQYF. The sequence is built from TRBV7-2 and TRBJ2-7; the D match is possibly TRBD1 or TRBD2, with 5 bases aligned in each. Cut back by 1 base and 3 bases, the V and J ends lie 10 bases apart. CDR1 and CDR2 are read off the germline V gene as SGHTA and FQGNSA. Its CDR3 holds 14 amino acids, cysteine through phenylalanine. The DNA shown is the 42-base CDR3, in frame from base 1.